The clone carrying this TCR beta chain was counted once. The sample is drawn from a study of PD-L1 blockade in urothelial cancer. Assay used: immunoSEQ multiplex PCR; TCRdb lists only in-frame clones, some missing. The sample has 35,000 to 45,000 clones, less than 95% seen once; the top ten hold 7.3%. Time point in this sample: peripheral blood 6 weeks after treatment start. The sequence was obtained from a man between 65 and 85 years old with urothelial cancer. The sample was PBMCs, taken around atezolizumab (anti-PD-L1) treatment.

As DNA, the CDR3 is TGTGCCAGCTTGGGCAGCACAGATACGCAGTATTTT. Protein product: CASLGSTDTQYF. This chain connects TRBV28 to TRBJ2-3; D uncertain. Germline CDR1 and CDR2: MDHEN and SYDVKM. V was shortened by 8 bases and J by 0 bases, with 6 bases between the two germline ends. There are 12 residues in the CDR3.